These T cell receptor beta chains were read from a single sample in a study of human T cells and chemical hapten exposure. TCRdb itself ran the RACE reads through MiXCR, one entry per CDR3 protein. The sample consists of about 97,000 distinct CDR3 sequences, 25% to 30% of them appearing once. This sample comprised whole blood, obtained in connection with sensitization to the hapten diphenylcyclopropenone (DPC). The origin of the receptors is a man aged 35 to 55 with alopecia areata. Some clones in this sample may be carry-over from other donors' samples. The CDR3 runs from the conserved cysteine through the conserved F or W.

j_gene | v_gene | CDR3aa
TRBJ1-4 | TRBV7-9 | CASSHTGGEKLFF
TRBJ2-1 | TRBV28 | CASSSASSDYNEQFF
TRBJ2-7 | TRBV20-1 | CSTGTSASYEQYF
TRBJ2-3 | TRBV7-3 | CASSLTGQGGDTQYF
TRBJ2-7 | TRBV9 | CASSPKAQHVSYEQYF
TRBJ2-5 | TRBV11-2 | CASSLDGRGLETQYF
TRBJ2-7 | TRBV20-1 | CSAYVAASYEQYF
TRBJ2-2 | TRBV28 | CASSLPGRNTGELFF
TRBJ1-1 | TRBV20-1 | CSAGDHLGTEAFF
TRBJ2-3 | TRBV7-8 | CASSLGSRSDTQYF
TRBJ2-7 | TRBV15 | CATSRPLAGGPGEQYF
TRBJ1-1 | TRBV15 | CATSRGQGENTEAFF
TRBJ1-3 | TRBV7-9 | CASSLGVSGNTIYF
TRBJ2-3 | TRBV15 | CATSRDKGTSGRRYTDTQYF
TRBJ2-7 | TRBV28 | CASMGGYEQYF
TRBJ2-4 | TRBV20-1 | CSARRDPVLNIQYF
TRBJ1-5 | TRBV12-2 | CASRLIQGNQPQHF
TRBJ2-5 | TRBV24-1 | CATSDLRTSGRVETQYF
TRBJ2-3 | TRBV9 | CASSVGPSGRQTDTQYF
TRBJ2-7 | TRBV20-1 | CSATRKGAQSEQYF
TRBJ2-1 | TRBV7-4 | CASSLGTSGSNEQFF
TRBJ2-1 | TRBV10-3 | CAINPGGKEPQHYNEQFF
TRBJ1-1 | TRBV12-3/TRBV12-4 | CASSSLSRDPEAFF
TRBJ1-5 | TRBV7-2 | CASSSIQGQPQHF
TRBJ2-7 | TRBV4-1 | CASSQGASGYEQYF
TRBJ2-1 | TRBV18 | CASSRGGDEQFF
TRBJ2-1 | TRBV12-5 | CASGLVPSGSNEQFF
TRBJ2-3 | TRBV7-9 | CASSGQGARADTQYF
TRBJ1-1 | TRBV29-1 | CSFSRATNTEAFF